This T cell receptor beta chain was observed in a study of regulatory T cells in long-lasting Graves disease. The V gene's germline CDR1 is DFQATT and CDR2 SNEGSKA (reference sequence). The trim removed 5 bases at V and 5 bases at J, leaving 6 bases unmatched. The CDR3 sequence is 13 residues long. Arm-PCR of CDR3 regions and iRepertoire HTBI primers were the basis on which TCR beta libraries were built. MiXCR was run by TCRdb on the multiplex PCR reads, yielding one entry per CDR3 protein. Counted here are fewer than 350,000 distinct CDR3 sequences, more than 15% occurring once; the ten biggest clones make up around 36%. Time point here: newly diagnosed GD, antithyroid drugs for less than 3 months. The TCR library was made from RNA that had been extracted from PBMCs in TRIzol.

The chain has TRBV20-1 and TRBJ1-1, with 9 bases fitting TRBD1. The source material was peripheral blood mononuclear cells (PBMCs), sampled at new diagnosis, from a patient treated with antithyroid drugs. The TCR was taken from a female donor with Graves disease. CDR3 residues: CSALGQGETEAFF. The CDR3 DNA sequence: TGCAGTGCTTTGGGACAGGGCGAAACTGAAGCTTTCTTT.